This is a list of T cell receptor beta chains from one sample in a study of Tregs in tolerant kidney transplant recipients. Assay: immunoSEQ multiplex PCR; the TCRdb copy retains only in-frame clones and omits some. The sample holds tens of thousands of clones; around 87% are singletons and the top ten take 3.8%. Sequenced here: CD4+ T cells from blood (PBMCs), sampled 6 months after the transplant. These receptors came from a human patient who received a combined kidney and bone marrow transplant. Some T cells may trace back to the graft donor. Each CDR3 is given with its conserved first and last residue. Fields, in order: D gene, V gene, clone size, J gene, CDR3 protein, CDR3 DNA. A D gene is named only where the DNA matches it firmly. Clone size appears in some rows only: once, few, many, or a class for an expanded clone.

NA	TRBV10-3	NA	TRBJ2-3	CAISEVAVTDTQYF	TGTGCCATCAGTGAAGTAGCGGTCACAGATACGCAGTATTTT
NA	TRBV11-3	NA	TRBJ2-2	CASSLESVRLNTGELFF	TGTGCCAGCAGCTTAGAGTCCGTCAGACTGAACACCGGGGAGCTGTTTTTT
NA	TRBV27	NA	TRBJ2-7	CASSFNPRGLSYEQYF	TGTGCCAGCAGTTTCAACCCCAGGGGATTGTCCTACGAGCAGTACTTC
NA	TRBV6-1	NA	TRBJ1-5	CASSEDRGNQPQHF	TGTGCCAGCAGTGAAGACAGGGGCAATCAGCCCCAGCATTTT
TRBD2	TRBV7-3	NA	TRBJ2-1	CASSLVAGGYNEQFF	TGTGCCAGCAGCTTAGTAGCGGGGGGGTACAATGAGCAGTTCTTC
TRBD1	TRBV7-2	NA	TRBJ1-1	CASSPRQGRAEAFF	TGTGCCAGCAGCCCTAGACAGGGACGGGCTGAAGCTTTCTTT
TRBD1	TRBV10-3	few	TRBJ2-7	CAIAPQGASYEQYF	TGTGCCATCGCGCCACAGGGGGCTTCCTACGAGCAGTACTTC
TRBD1	TRBV18	once	TRBJ2-7	CASPPPGTGGEQYF	TGTGCCAGCCCACCACCTGGGACAGGCGGCGAGCAGTACTTC
NA	TRBV7-9	NA	TRBJ1-2	CASSLAGGQNYGYTF	TGTGCCAGCAGCTTAGCTGGGGGCCAAAACTATGGCTACACCTTC
NA	TRBV4-1	NA	TRBJ2-3	CASSLGGATDTQYF	TGCGCCAGCAGCCTGGGTGGGGCCACAGATACGCAGTATTTT
NA	TRBV4-3	NA	TRBJ2-3	CASSQQTGQRATDTQYF	TGCGCCAGCAGCCAACAAACGGGCCAGCGGGCCACAGATACGCAGTATTTT
NA	TRBV7-9	NA	TRBJ2-6	CASSSPRSSGANVLTF	TGTGCCAGCAGCTCGCCTCGGAGCTCTGGGGCCAACGTCCTGACTTTC
TRBD2	TRBV2	NA	TRBJ2-5	CAGGKRERETQYF	TGTGCCGGCGGGAAGCGGGAGCGCGAGACCCAGTACTTC
NA	TRBV5-1	NA	TRBJ2-7	CASSPGDRNEQYF	TGCGCCAGCAGCCCGGGGGACCGGAACGAGCAGTACTTC
TRBD1	TRBV7-6	NA	TRBJ2-7	CASSLVSGRGQYEQYF	TGTGCCAGCAGCTTAGTATCGGGCAGGGGGCAGTACGAGCAGTACTTC
TRBD1	TRBV7-2	NA	TRBJ1-2	CASSSGTGGSYGYTF	TGTGCCAGCAGCTCCGGGACAGGGGGCTCCTATGGCTACACCTTC
TRBD2	TRBV29-1	once	TRBJ2-7	CSVGRGWSEQYF	TGCAGCGTTGGGCGGGGGTGGTCCGAGCAGTACTTC
TRBD2	TRBV6-5	NA	TRBJ2-2	CASRRAGVITGELFF	TGTGCCAGCAGGAGAGCGGGAGTGATCACCGGGGAGCTGTTTTTT
TRBD2	TRBV5-1	NA	TRBJ2-3	CASSFARGGVTDTQYF	TGCGCCAGCAGTTTTGCTCGCGGGGGGGTCACAGATACGCAGTATTTT
NA	TRBV6-5	NA	TRBJ1-1	CASSYSGGRRNTEAFF	TGTGCCAGCAGTTACTCCGGGGGGCGAAGGAACACTGAAGCTTTCTTT
TRBD1	TRBV6-6	NA	TRBJ2-1	CATGQGSPKTVEQFF	TGTGCCACGGGACAGGGTTCCCCAAAAACTGTTGAGCAGTTCTTC
NA	TRBV4-1	NA	TRBJ2-3	CASSQESLGTYTQYF	TGCGCCAGCAGCCAAGAAAGTCTAGGTACATATACGCAGTATTTT
TRBD2	TRBV19	NA	TRBJ2-3	CASKTSGSTDTQYF	TGTGCCAGTAAGACTAGCGGCAGCACAGATACGCAGTATTTT
TRBD2	TRBV5-5	NA	TRBJ2-2	CASSLASGGRTGELFF	TGTGCCAGCAGCTTAGCGAGCGGGGGGAGAACCGGGGAGCTGTTTTTT
TRBD1	TRBV25-1	NA	TRBJ2-5	CASRGQGVETQYF	TGTGCCAGCAGGGGACAGGGTGTTGAGACCCAGTACTTC
NA	TRBV4-3	NA	TRBJ1-2	CASSQGGRGFGYGYTF	TGCGCCAGCAGCCAGGGGGGGAGGGGTTTTGGCTATGGCTACACCTTC
TRBD1	TRBV6-6	NA	TRBJ2-7	CASRSRDSRGEQYF	TGTGCCAGCAGGTCCAGGGACAGTCGGGGCGAGCAGTACTTC
TRBD2	TRBV19	NA	TRBJ2-1	CASSLGLATYNEQFF	TGTGCCAGTAGCTTGGGACTAGCGACCTACAATGAGCAGTTCTTC
NA	TRBV4-3	NA	TRBJ1-2	CASSLSGYTF	TGCGCCAGCAGCCTTTCGGGCTACACCTTC
NA	TRBV7-9	NA	TRBJ2-7	CASSPRTAKLPYEQYF	TGTGCCAGCAGCCCAAGGACAGCTAAACTCCCCTACGAGCAGTACTTC
TRBD1	TRBV5-1	NA	TRBJ2-7	CASSLDRGFLDEQYF	TGCGCCAGCAGCTTGGACAGGGGTTTTTTGGACGAGCAGTACTTC
TRBD2	TRBV25-1	NA	TRBJ2-5	CASNRLAGPEETQYF	TGTGCCAGCAACAGACTAGCGGGACCCGAAGAGACCCAGTACTTC
TRBD1	TRBV7-9	NA	TRBJ2-5	CASKLFTGAPQETQYF	TGTGCCAGCAAACTATTTACAGGGGCCCCACAAGAGACCCAGTACTTC
TRBD1	TRBV28	NA	TRBJ1-4	CASSPPQGANEKLFF	TGTGCCAGCAGTCCCCCCCAGGGGGCTAATGAAAAACTGTTTTTT
TRBD2	TRBV7-8	NA	TRBJ2-5	CASSFTSGQETQYF	TGTGCCAGCAGCTTTACTAGCGGACAAGAGACCCAGTACTTC
TRBD1	TRBV7-9	NA	TRBJ1-4	CASSPGQVLNEKLFF	TGTGCCAGCAGCCCGGGACAGGTCCTTAATGAAAAACTGTTTTTT
NA	TRBV5-1	NA	TRBJ2-4	CASNLGGEGNIQYF	TGCGCCAGCAACTTAGGGGGTGAAGGAAACATTCAGTACTTC
NA	TRBV7-9	NA	TRBJ2-5	CASSFGPQETQYF	TGTGCCAGCAGCTTTGGGCCTCAAGAGACCCAGTACTTC
NA	TRBV7-2	NA	TRBJ1-3	CASRSSGNTIYF	TGTGCCAGCAGGTCATCCGGAAACACCATATATTTT
NA	TRBV5-1	NA	TRBJ1-1	CASSLAWGSMNTEAFF	TGCGCCAGCAGCTTGGCGTGGGGCTCTATGAACACTGAAGCTTTCTTT
TRBD1	TRBV10-3	NA	TRBJ2-1	CAISEDRESEQFF	TGTGCCATCAGTGAAGACAGGGAATCTGAGCAGTTCTTC
TRBD1	TRBV4-2	NA	TRBJ1-1	CASSRTGVGYTEAFF	TGTGCCAGCAGCCGTACAGGGGTGGGGTATACTGAAGCTTTCTTT
TRBD1	TRBV30	NA	TRBJ2-5	CANDRGGETQYF	TGTGCCAATGACAGGGGAGGAGAGACCCAGTACTTC
NA	TRBV5-1	few	TRBJ1-3	CASGRAAGGDTIYF	TGCGCCAGCGGCCGGGCAGCAGGAGGTGACACCATATATTTT
TRBD2	TRBV13	NA	TRBJ2-3	CASSLGSGGADTQYF	TGTGCCAGCAGCTTAGGTAGCGGGGGGGCAGATACGCAGTATTTT
TRBD1	TRBV6-5	NA	TRBJ1-5	CASSSGQAFQPQHF	TGTGCCAGCAGTTCAGGACAGGCCTTTCAGCCCCAGCATTTT
NA	TRBV9	NA	TRBJ2-2	CASSSKTANTGELFF	TGTGCCAGCAGCTCGAAGACTGCGAACACCGGGGAGCTGTTTTTT
NA	TRBV7-6	NA	TRBJ1-1	CASSLPTAFMNTEAFF	TGTGCCAGCAGCTTGCCCACTGCGTTTATGAACACTGAAGCTTTCTTT
TRBD2	TRBV5-4	NA	TRBJ2-3	CASSLEVAGERDTQYF	TGTGCCAGCAGCTTGGAGGTGGCGGGAGAGCGGGATACGCAGTATTTT
TRBD1	TRBV5-5	NA	TRBJ1-2	CASISWGGQGAHGYTF	TGTGCCAGCATTTCTTGGGGCGGACAGGGGGCGCACGGCTACACCTTC
TRBD2	TRBV2	few	TRBJ2-3	CASSVERGAQDTQYF	TGTGCCAGCAGTGTTGAGCGGGGGGCCCAAGATACGCAGTATTTT
NA	TRBV7-2	NA	TRBJ1-1	CASSRGTYTEAFF	TGTGCCAGCAGCCGGGGGACTTACACTGAAGCTTTCTTT
TRBD2	TRBV19	NA	TRBJ2-3	CASRNSGGSTDTQYF	TGTGCCAGTAGGAATAGCGGGGGTAGCACAGATACGCAGTATTTT